A selection of T cell receptor beta chains follows, all from one sample in a study of blood T cell repertoires in COVID-19. Using immunoSEQ multiplex PCR, the repertoire was profiled, and TCRdb retains in-frame clones only, with some absent. The table has 200,000 to 250,000 clones, over 70% seen once. The sequenced sample consisted of peripheral blood. The receptors shown here come from a woman between 65 and 79 years old with acute or convalescent COVID-19. CDR3s include the opening cysteine and the closing phenylalanine or tryptophan. The D gene is left open where the match is weak. Not all rows give a size; the values are once, few, many and, for expanded clones, a class.

few,.,TRBJ2-1,TRBV27,TGTGCCAGCTCAAAATTCAATGAGCAGTTCTTC,CASSKFNEQFF
.,TRBD1,TRBJ2-1,TRBV19,TGTGCCAGCATCTCCGACAGGGGGGTATACAATGAGCAGTTCTTC,CASISDRGVYNEQFF
.,TRBD1,TRBJ2-3,TRBV6-2/TRBV6-3,TGTGCCAGCAGTCCCAGGGGGTCTAGCACAGATACGCAGTATTTT,CASSPRGSSTDTQYF
.,TRBD1,TRBJ1-1,TRBV7-8,TGTGCCAGCAGCTCACACCAGGGGGCGAGGTCTGAAGCTTTCTTT,CASSSHQGARSEAFF
.,TRBD1,TRBJ2-7,TRBV5-4,TGTGCCAGCAGCCGGAATCGGGGACAGGCCCTTTACGAGCAGTACTTC,CASSRNRGQALYEQYF
.,TRBD1,TRBJ2-7,TRBV11-1,TGTGCCAGCAGCTCAGATGACAGGGGGGCCTACGAGCAGTACTTC,CASSSDDRGAYEQYF
.,.,TRBJ2-2,TRBV29-1,TGCAGCGTTTGGTCAGCGTTGAACACCGGGGAGCTGTTTTTT,CSVWSALNTGELFF
.,TRBD2,TRBJ2-1,TRBV10-3,TGTGCCATCAGTGAACCGACTAGCGGGGGGAACAATGAGCAGTTCTTC,CAISEPTSGGNNEQFF
.,TRBD2,TRBJ2-5,TRBV6-5,TGTGCCAGCAGTCAAAGACTAGCCGGAGAGACCCAGTACTTC,CASSQRLAGETQYF
.,.,TRBJ2-2,TRBV6-6,TGTGCCAGCAGTAAACTAGCAGGAGTGGCCGGGGAGCTGTTTTTT,CASSKLAGVAGELFF
.,.,TRBJ1-1,TRBV6-5,TGTGCCAGCAGTTACCTCCCGGCGGGGCCAGCTTTCTTT,CASSYLPAGPAFF
.,.,TRBJ1-5,TRBV6-2/TRBV6-3,TGTGCCAGCAGTTGGAGAGACAATCAGCCCCAGCATTTT,CASSWRDNQPQHF
.,.,TRBJ1-2,TRBV5-4,TGTGCCAGCAGCTTATCCCGAATCGAGGGCTACACCTTC,CASSLSRIEGYTF
.,TRBD2,TRBJ2-5,TRBV10-1,TGCGCCAGCAGCGCCGGGACTAGCGGCGGTGAGACCCAGTACTTC,CASSAGTSGGETQYF
.,TRBD2,TRBJ2-3,TRBV6-2/TRBV6-3,TGTGCCAGCAGTCTTCTAGCGGGGGGGCGATATACGCAGTATTTT,CASSLLAGGRYTQYF
.,TRBD2,TRBJ2-3,TRBV19,TGTGCCAGTAGTCCCCCGGGACTAGCGCTCGATACGCAGTATTTT,CASSPPGLALDTQYF
.,.,TRBJ2-2,TRBV19,TGTGCCAGTAGGAGCAGGGCGTACGGGGAGCTGTTTTTT,CASRSRAYGELFF
.,.,TRBJ2-3,TRBV27,TGTGCCAGCAGGACCTATCAAGGGGGCACAGATACGCAGTATTTT,CASRTYQGGTDTQYF
few,.,TRBJ1-1,TRBV7-8,TGTGCCAGCAGCTCAACCGGGACAACTCGTGGAATTGAAGCTTTCTTT,CASSSTGTTRGIEAFF
.,TRBD1,TRBJ1-2,TRBV18,TGTGCCAGCTTACCCTTCCATACGGACAGGCTCCCAGCGGGCTACACCTTC,CASLPFHTDRLPAGYTF
few,TRBD1,TRBJ1-3,TRBV18,TGTGCCAGCTCACCCCAGGCGGGACAGGGACACTCTGGAAACACCATATATTTT,CASSPQAGQGHSGNTIYF
once,.,TRBJ1-3,TRBV6-5,TGTGCCAGCAGTTATAGGGGCCCCTCTGGAAACACCATATATTTT,CASSYRGPSGNTIYF